The 9 T cell receptor beta chains reported below all come from one sample, sequenced in a study of long-term antiretroviral therapy in people with HIV. The libraries were made with immunoSEQ v3.0 at survey level. The data were produced by immunoSEQ multiplex PCR, yet TCRdb's version contains in-frame clones alone and is incomplete. The sample contains 15,000 or so clones, roughly 94% of which appear only once. This material consisted of unsorted PBMCs, taken around 6.5 years after starting antiretroviral therapy. These receptors were collected from a woman between 50 and 59 years old with HIV.

CDR3 in amino acids: CASSLDENNEQFF. The CDR3 nucleotides are TGTGCCAGCAGCTTAGATGAGAACAATGAGCAGTTCTTC. This chain joins TRBV7-2 and TRBJ2-1; D not certain. Trimming pared 1 base from V and 5 bases from J, leaving 6 bases between. The germline V gene encodes CDR1 SGHTA and CDR2 FQGNSA. The CDR3 totals 13 residues.

The chain joins TRBV29-1 to TRBJ2-7, with 7 bases matching TRBD1. The CDR3 covers 12 residues. After removal of 5 bases from V and 2 bases from J, the junction contained 3 bases not matched to a gene. Per the germline V gene, CDR1 is SQVTM and CDR2 is ANQGSEA. CDR3 region: CSVTDRAYEQYF. The CDR3 coding sequence is TGCAGCGTTACTGACAGGGCCTACGAGCAGTACTTC.

Written as DNA, the CDR3 is TGCGCCAGCAGCTTGGGGGGAAGCGGGAACACTGAAGCTTTCTTT. Translation: CASSLGGSGNTEAFF. The V gene is TRBV5-1, the J gene TRBJ1-1; D is unclear. Germline values: CDR1 SGHRS, CDR2 YFSETQ. CDR3 length: 15 residues. The germline V and J ends were trimmed by 0 bases and 1 base, with 10 bases remaining between them.

V is TRBV6-5 and J is TRBJ2-7; D call uncertain. The CDR3 covers 12 residues. CDR1 is MNHEY, CDR2 SVGAGI, per germline. The V gene lost 8 bases and the J gene lost 1 base, with 9 bases spanning the gap. The CDR3 DNA follows: TGTGCCAGCGGCCAGTGGTCCTACGAGCAGTACTTC. Translating gives CASGQWSYEQYF.

The genes are TRBV6-5 and TRBJ1-1; 7 bases are shared with TRBD1. CDR3 size: 15 residues. CDR1 is MNHEY and CDR2 is SVGAGI in the germline V gene. Trimming at V came to 6 bases and at J to 2 bases, leaving 9 bases not matched to a gene. CDR3 protein: CASSTTGISNTEAFF. For the CDR3, the DNA is TGTGCCAGCAGCACGACAGGGATCAGTAACACTGAAGCTTTCTTT.

The V gene is TRBV5-5, the J gene TRBJ2-2; D gene ambiguous. Germline CDR1 reads SGHKS; CDR2 reads YYEKEE (reference sequence). Trimming removed 4 bases from V and 4 bases from J, with 14 bases in between. The CDR3 is made up of 15 amino acids. This CDR3 reads CASSVSAKVTGELFF. CDR3 bases: TGTGCCAGCAGCGTCAGCGCGAAGGTCACCGGGGAGCTGTTTTTT. Full variable domain (missing parts from reference TRBV5-5 and TRBJ2-2): DAGVTQSPTHLIKTRGQQVTLRCSPISGHKSVSWYQQVLGQGPQFIFQYYEKEERGRGNFPDRFSARQFPNYSSELNVNALLLGDSALYLCASSVSAKVTGELFFGEGSRLTVL.

V and J are TRBV19 and TRBJ2-2; TRBD1 aligns across 8 bases. Unmatched junction bases numbered 5, after V lost 2 bases and J lost 9 bases. CDR3 length: 14 amino acids. Germline V gene lookup returns CDR1 LNHDA and CDR2 SQIVND (reference sequence). The CDR3 DNA follows: TGTGCCAGTAGTATAACCCGACAGGGGTGGGAGCTGTTTTTT. It translates to CASSITRQGWELFF.

The V call is TRBV5-6, the J call TRBJ2-1; possibly TRBD2 for D (7 bases). The CDR3 is made up of 16 amino acids. Trimming cost V 3 bases and J 5 bases, with 18 bases left between them. Germline V lookup: CDR1 SGHDT, CDR2 YYEEEE. CDR3 residues: CASSSLGGARDNEQFF. The CDR3 region has the DNA TGTGCCAGCAGCTCTTTGGGGGGGGCCAGGGACAATGAGCAGTTCTTC. The whole variable domain, remainder taken from reference TRBV5-6 and TRBJ2-1, is DAGVTQSPTHLIKTRGQQVTLRCSPKSGHDTVSWYQQALGQGPQFIFQYYEEEERQRGNFPDRFSGHQFPNYSSELNVNALLLGDSALYLCASSSLGGARDNEQFFGPGTRLTVL.

This sequence joins TRBV5-1 and TRBJ2-2, with 8 nucleotides matching TRBD2. The CDR3 covers 15 residues. The V gene end was trimmed by 2 bases and the J gene end by 0 bases; junction bases not matched to a gene: 0. Germline CDR1 SGHRS, CDR2 YFSETQ. CDR3 region: CASSLLAANTGELFF. The DNA of the CDR3 is TGCGCCAGCAGCTTACTAGCGGCGAACACCGGGGAGCTGTTTTTT.